This TCR beta chain was recorded in a study of blood T cell repertoires in COVID-19. Study in general: Samples came from the United States, Italy and Spain, spanning acute and convalescent COVID-19. PBMCs, B-cell-depleted T cells, or T cells provided the cDNA or gDNA that made up the material.

The trim removed 6 bases at V and 5 bases at J, leaving 8 bases unmatched. Germline V gene sequence: CDR1 LGHDT, CDR2 YNNKEL (reference sequence). The CDR3 length is 15 residues. In the original analysis: Amplification of reference gene primers was used by the study to estimate nucleated cell counts. The protocol was immunoSEQ multiplex PCR, while the TCRdb copy is restricted to in-frame clones and leaves out a portion. V and J calls and clone size are as listed in that table; D and trimming were resolved from the DNA. The repertoire holds 200,000 to 250,000 clones, with around 82% as singletons. This rearrangement joins TRBV3-1 (or the pseudogene TRBV3-2) to TRBJ2-4; 9 bases map to TRBD2. What was sequenced was peripheral blood. The source of this sequence is a man aged 50 or older with active or convalescent COVID-19. The CDR3 reads CASRNLAGNQNIQYF. In DNA, the CDR3 is TGTGCCAGCAGAAACCTAGCGGGGAACCAAAACATTCAGTACTTC.